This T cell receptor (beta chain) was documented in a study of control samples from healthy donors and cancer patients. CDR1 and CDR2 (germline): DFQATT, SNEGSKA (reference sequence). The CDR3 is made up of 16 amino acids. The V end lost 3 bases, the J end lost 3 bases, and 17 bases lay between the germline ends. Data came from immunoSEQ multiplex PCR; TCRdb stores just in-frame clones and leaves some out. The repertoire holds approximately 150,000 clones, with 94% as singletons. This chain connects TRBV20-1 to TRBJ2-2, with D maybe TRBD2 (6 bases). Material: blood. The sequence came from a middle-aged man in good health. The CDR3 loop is CSASYPGSGYTGELFF. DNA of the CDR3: TGCAGTGCTAGTTACCCCGGGAGTGGTTACACCGGGGAGCTGTTTTTT.